These 2 T cell receptor beta chains came from one sample sequenced in a study of blood T cell repertoires in COVID-19. TCRdb keeps only in-frame clones here, not all; method: immunoSEQ multiplex PCR. Of about 180,000 clones listed, approximately 84% are singletons. Sequenced input: peripheral blood. The receptors derive from a man aged 18 to 30 with active or convalescent COVID-19.

The chain couples TRBV29-1 to TRBJ2-1; tentative D call: TRBD2 (5 bases). Germline V CDR1 and CDR2: SQVTM, ANQGSEA. The germline V and J ends were trimmed by 4 bases and 6 bases, with 7 bases remaining between them. This CDR3 spans 11 amino acids. The DNA of the CDR3 is TGCAGCGTTGTACGGGGCAATGAGCAGTTCTTC. Encoded protein: CSVVRGNEQFF.

This chain joins TRBV29-1 and TRBJ1-5, with TRBD1 identical over 9 bases. Trimming took 6 bases from V and 7 from J; bases not matched to a gene: 7. CDR3 length: 13 amino acids. The germline gives CDR1 SQVTM, CDR2 ANQGSEA. For the CDR3, the DNA is TGCAGCGTGGGGACAGGGAATGGACAGCCCCAGCATTTT. Translation gives CSVGTGNGQPQHF. The full variable domain, its missing parts supplied by reference TRBV29-1 and TRBJ1-5, is SAVISQKPSRDICQRGTSLTIQCQVDSQVTMMFWYRQQPGQSLTLIATANQGSEATYESGFVIDKFPISRPNLTFSTLTVSNMSPEDSSIYLCSVGTGNGQPQHFGDGTRLSIL.